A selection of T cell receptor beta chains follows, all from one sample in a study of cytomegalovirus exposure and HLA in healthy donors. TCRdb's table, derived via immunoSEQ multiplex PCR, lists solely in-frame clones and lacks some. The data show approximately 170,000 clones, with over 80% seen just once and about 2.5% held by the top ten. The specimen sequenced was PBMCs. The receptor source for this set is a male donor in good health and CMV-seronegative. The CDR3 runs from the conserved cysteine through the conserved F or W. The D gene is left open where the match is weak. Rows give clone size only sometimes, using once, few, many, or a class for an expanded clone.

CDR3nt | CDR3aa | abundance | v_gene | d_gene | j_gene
TGTGCCAGCTCCCCCAGCGGGCGAGGGGAGCAGTACTTC | CASSPSGRGEQYF | . | TRBV13 | . | TRBJ2-7
TGCGCCAGCAGCTTGGGATCTAGCGGGGCCCGGTTTGTGGAGACCCAGTACTTC | CASSLGSSGARFVETQYF | . | TRBV5-1 | TRBD2 | TRBJ2-5
TGCGCCAGCAGCCAGACAGGGAAAGAGACCCAGTACTTC | CASSQTGKETQYF | once | TRBV10-2 | TRBD1 | TRBJ2-5
TGTGCCAGCAGCTTGTATCCAGGGTCATTCACTGAAGCTTTCTTT | CASSLYPGSFTEAFF | . | TRBV5-4 | . | TRBJ1-1
TGTGCCAGCAGCCTCTTCACTGAAGCTTTCTTT | CASSLFTEAFF | few | TRBV7-9 | . | TRBJ1-1
TGTGCCAGCTCACGAGACAAGAACACTGAAGCTTTCTTT | CASSRDKNTEAFF | . | TRBV18 | . | TRBJ1-1
TGTGCCAGCAGTGAAGCGCTTCAGGGGCGGCGGACTGAAGCTTTCTTT | CASSEALQGRRTEAFF | . | TRBV6-1 | . | TRBJ1-1
TGTGCCTGGAGTTTACTAATCACAGATACGCAGTATTTT | CAWSLLITDTQYF | once | TRBV30 | . | TRBJ2-3
TGTGCCAGCAGATCAGGGGGGAACACTGAAGCTTTCTTT | CASRSGGNTEAFF | once | TRBV6-5 | TRBD1 | TRBJ1-1
TGCGCCAGCAGCCCGGAACAGGACGCAGACTATGGCTACACCTTC | CASSPEQDADYGYTF | . | TRBV5-1 | . | TRBJ1-2
TGCGCCAGCAGCTTGGGACACCGACCCTACGAGCAGTACTTC | CASSLGHRPYEQYF | . | TRBV5-1 | . | TRBJ2-7
TGTGCCAGCAGTAGAGGACAGGGGTTGGGTGGCTACACCTTC | CASSRGQGLGGYTF | . | TRBV28 | TRBD1 | TRBJ1-2
TGCGCCAGCAGCTTTGGGGGGGCGGACACCGGGGAGCTGTTTTTT | CASSFGGADTGELFF | few | TRBV5-1 | . | TRBJ2-2
TGCGCCAGCAGCTTGGGAGTTTCCGCGAACACCGGGGAGCTGTTTTTT | CASSLGVSANTGELFF | few | TRBV5-1 | . | TRBJ2-2
TGTGCCAGCAGCTTAGCCAGGGACACTACTAACTATGGCTACACCTTC | CASSLARDTTNYGYTF | . | TRBV7-2 | . | TRBJ1-2
TGTGCCAGCAGTCCAAGGACAGTCTCCTACGAGCAGTACTTC | CASSPRTVSYEQYF | . | TRBV6-6 | . | TRBJ2-7
TGCGCCAGCACCCGGGACAGAGTTCAAGAGACCCAGTACTTC | CASTRDRVQETQYF | . | TRBV5-1 | TRBD1 | TRBJ2-5
TGTGCCTGGAGTGTATCGGTCTGGGCGGGCCACTCCTACGAGCAGTACTTC | CAWSVSVWAGHSYEQYF | once | TRBV30 | . | TRBJ2-7
TGTGCCAGCAGCTCGAGGGGGGGAGGGAACACCGGGGAGCTGTTTTTT | CASSSRGGGNTGELFF | . | TRBV7-2 | . | TRBJ2-2
TGTGCCAGCAGCTCAAGAACAGGCGGCTACACCTTC | CASSSRTGGYTF | . | TRBV6-5 | . | TRBJ1-2
TGTGCCAGCAGTTACTGGACTAGCGGGGACACCGGGGAGCTGTTTTTT | CASSYWTSGDTGELFF | . | TRBV6-5 | TRBD2 | TRBJ2-2